This T cell receptor beta chain was sequenced in a study of T cell repertoires in cytomegalovirus infection. J was trimmed by 1 base and V by 6 bases; bases with no gene match: 5. The CDR3 is 14 amino acids. The table lists this clonotype with a few counts. TCRdb used MiXCR to reprocess the reads, holding one entry per CDR3 protein. The repertoire includes roughly 300,000 distinct CDR3 sequences, 8% to 9.5% of them detected once, and over 3.5% sits in the top ten. The sequence was collected from a human donor in good health (CMV status not recorded). Some clones in this sample may be carry-over from other donors' samples. V and J are TRBV12-3 or TRBV12-4 and TRBJ2-5, with 7 bases fitting TRBD1. Sequencing was carried out using PBMCs. The DNA for the CDR3 is TGTGCCAGCAGCCAACAGGGGTTCCAAGAGACCCAGTACTTC. Translating gives CASSQQGFQETQYF.